Given below is one T cell receptor beta chain in context. Its specificity is unknown. This specimen belongs to a study of CD8+ T cells in alopecia areata. Study-level information: Tofacitinib ran for 6 to 18 months before 6 months off drug. General observations from the study: Normal-skin resident alphabeta T cells also appear among scalp sample sequences. Higher clonality was seen in lesional scalp than in normal scalp, especially in alopecia totalis/universalis.

The V gene end was trimmed by 4 bases and the J gene end by 7 bases; junction bases not matched to a gene: 8. CDR3 length: 15 amino acids. Germline V gene sequence: CDR1 SGHAT, CDR2 FQNNGV. Reverse transcribed after extraction, RNA yielded cDNA as the sequencing template. Method: immunoSEQ multiplex PCR; TCRdb's copy keeps in-frame clones and lacks some. The sample lists roughly 97,000 clones, about two fifths occurring once. Sampling of alopecia areata patients yielded lesional scalp punch biopsies as well as peripheral blood. The source material was CD4+ T cells sorted from blood. The chain links TRBV11-2 to TRBJ2-7; TRBD2 aligns across 12 bases. The TCR originated in a human donor with alopecia areata. In DNA, the CDR3 is TGTGCCAGCAGCTCCCGACTAGCGGGAGTGGGAGAGCAGTACTTC. This sequence encodes CASSSRLAGVGEQYF.